These 9 T cell receptor beta chains originate from one sample sequenced in a study of Tregs in tolerant kidney transplant recipients. TCRdb's copy holds only in-frame clones and misses some; the assay was immunoSEQ multiplex PCR. Of around 85,000 clones listed, approximately 90% are singletons. The input for sequencing was Tregs from blood, taken before the transplant. The receptors come from a human donor who received a combined kidney and bone marrow transplant.

V and J are TRBV6-5 and TRBJ2-7; TRBD2 agrees at 11 bases. This CDR3 has 13 amino acids. The ends lost 8 bases at V and 7 bases at J; junction bases unmatched: 7. Germline V CDR1 and CDR2: MNHEY, SVGAGI. The CDR3 nucleotides are TGTGCCAGCTCACTAGCGGGAGTAGGTGAGCAGTACTTC. Its translation: CASSLAGVGEQYF.

This sequence joins TRBV28 and TRBJ2-1; tentative D call: TRBD2 (6 bases). Germline-derived CDR1 and CDR2 are MDHEN and SYDVKM. Trimming shortened V by 6 bases and J by 9 bases, and 21 bases separated the two germline ends. The length of the CDR3 is 15 residues. CDR3 in DNA: TGTGCCAGCAGCCGCCGAGAGCAACTAGCACCTGAGCAGTTCTTC. It is translated as CASSRREQLAPEQFF.

The chain combines TRBV15 with TRBJ2-1, with unresolved D. The CDR3 contains 15 residues. CDR1 and CDR2 from the germline V gene are LNHNV and YYDKDF (reference sequence). Trimming left V 1 base short and J 5 bases short, with 12 bases between. The CDR3 spells CATSRAAGSHNEQFF. CDR3 DNA sequence: TGTGCCACCAGCAGAGCGGCCGGTTCTCACAATGAGCAGTTCTTC.

The chain joins TRBV7-3 to TRBJ2-3; D is perhaps TRBD2 (6 bases). The CDR3 totals 15 residues. Trimming shortened V by 6 bases and J by 2 bases, and 15 bases separated the two germline ends. Germline CDR1 and CDR2: SGHTA and FQGTGA. The CDR3 coding sequence is TGTGCCAGCAGTTATGACGCGGGATCCACAGATACGCAGTATTTT. It yields the protein CASSYDAGSTDTQYF.

This clone was observed once. V usage is TRBV25-1 and J usage is TRBJ1-1; 7 nucleotides line up with TRBD1. In germline, CDR1 is MGHDK, CDR2 SYGVNS. The CDR3 totals 12 residues. V shed 8 bases and J 5 bases; nucleotides not matched to a gene: 5. CDR3: CASSAQGTEAFF. DNA for the CDR3: TGTGCCAGCTCGGCACAGGGGACTGAAGCTTTCTTT.

This clone has just one count. The chain couples TRBV9 to TRBJ2-7, with TRBD1 as a possible D gene (6 bases). Trimming took 4 bases from V and 5 from J, leaving 13 bases between them. Germline V lookup: CDR1 SGDLS, CDR2 YYNGEE. The CDR3 contains 13 residues. CDR3 sequence reads: CASSPQGPHEQYF. DNA for the CDR3: TGTGCCAGCAGCCCTCAGGGGCCCCACGAGCAGTACTTC.

The rearrangement joins TRBV28 to TRBJ2-7, with D possibly matching TRBD1 (7 bases). Germline CDR1 and CDR2: MDHEN and SYDVKM. Trimming cost V 5 bases and J 5 bases, with 19 bases left between them. This CDR3 comprises 15 residues. The CDR3 nucleotides read TGTGCCAGCAGTCGCCCCCGGCAGGGGGGTAACGAGCAGTACTTC. This codes for CASSRPRQGGNEQYF.

The chain joins TRBV27 to TRBJ1-5; TRBD1 matches 8 bases. V lost 3 bases and J lost 2; bases outside the gene matches: 3. The CDR3 contains 15 residues. CDR1 is MNHEY and CDR2 is SMNVEV in the germline V gene (reference sequence). The DNA of the CDR3 is TGTGCCAGCAGTTTCCAGGGGGCAGGCAATCAGCCCCAGCATTTT. It specifies CASSFQGAGNQPQHF.

This chain connects TRBV19 to TRBJ2-2; 12 bases line up with TRBD2. The CDR3 loop spans 17 amino acids. Germline V gene lookup returns CDR1 LNHDA and CDR2 SQIVND (reference sequence). V lost 7 bases, J lost 6 bases, and 12 bases stayed unmatched. CDR3 loop: CASTTLLAGGTSGELFF. As DNA, the CDR3 is TGTGCCAGTACCACTCTCCTAGCGGGAGGGACGTCCGGGGAGCTGTTTTTT.